This paragraph reports one TCR beta chain. The antigen is not known. This entry belongs to a study of cytomegalovirus exposure and HLA in healthy donors. Overall study: A previous analysis identified about 110 million unique TCR beta sequences derived from roughly 190 million T cells.

PCR employed 60 Vbeta and 13 Jbeta primers. The method was immunoSEQ multiplex PCR; TCRdb's version includes in-frame clones alone and lacks a portion of them. The profile covers 80,000 or so clones, with less than 80% appearing a single time and roughly 7.1% taken by the ten largest. Study-wide results and limits: Reported performance of the classifier showed diagnosis of cytomegalovirus status with high specificity and sensitivity. In a later analysis, TCR beta V- and J-gene trimming showed a link to a missense DCLRE1C variant. An analysis that was carried out later associated some 17,000 TCR beta sequences with HLA alleles at 0.05 false discovery rate.

Germline V CDR1 and CDR2: GTSNPN, SVGIG (reference sequence). There are 14 residues in the CDR3. The V gene is TRBV30, the J gene TRBJ2-5; 7 nucleotides agree with TRBD1. The better agreement between TRBJ2-7 and the DNA end casts doubt on the J call. This receptor was taken from a woman between 40 and 50 years old in good health and CMV-seronegative. The sequenced sample consisted of PBMCs. CDR3: CAWSPFLGTAEQYF. As DNA, the CDR3 is TGTGCCTGGAGTCCCTTCCTGGGGACAGCCGAGCAGTACTTC.